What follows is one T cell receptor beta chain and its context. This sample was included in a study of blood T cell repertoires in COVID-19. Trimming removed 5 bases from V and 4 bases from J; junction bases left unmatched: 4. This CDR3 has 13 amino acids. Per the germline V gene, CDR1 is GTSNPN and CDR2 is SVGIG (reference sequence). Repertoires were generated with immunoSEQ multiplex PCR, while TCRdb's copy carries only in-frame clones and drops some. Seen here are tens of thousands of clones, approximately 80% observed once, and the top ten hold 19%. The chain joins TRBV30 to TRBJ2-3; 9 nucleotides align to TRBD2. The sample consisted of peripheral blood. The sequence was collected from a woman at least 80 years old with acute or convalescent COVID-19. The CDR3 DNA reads TGTGCCTGGTCGCGGGGGGGGGCAGATACGCAGTATTTT. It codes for CAWSRGGADTQYF.